This entry describes one T cell receptor beta chain. The data were taken from a study of blood T cell repertoires in COVID-19. Study summary: Samples came from the United States, Italy and Spain, spanning acute and convalescent COVID-19.

Germline loops: CDR1 SGHRS, CDR2 YFSETQ. V was clipped by 2 bases and J by 5 bases; unmatched bases: 6. CDR3 size: 15 residues. Per the original data handling: Quantification of nucleated cells was approximated via reference gene primer amplification. Assay used: immunoSEQ multiplex PCR; TCRdb lists only in-frame clones, some missing. V, J and clone size reflect that table, while D and trimming were determined from the DNA. The table records roughly 140,000 clones, roughly 85% of them present only once. Sequences were obtained from peripheral blood. This rearrangement joins TRBV5-1 to TRBJ2-2; 7 bases are a match to TRBD1. This TCR was recovered from a woman aged 55-70 years with COVID-19, enrolled during active disease. The CDR3 nucleotides read TGCGCCAGCAGCTTAGGGACAGTCGGGACCGGGGAGCTGTTTTTT. Translation gives CASSLGTVGTGELFF.